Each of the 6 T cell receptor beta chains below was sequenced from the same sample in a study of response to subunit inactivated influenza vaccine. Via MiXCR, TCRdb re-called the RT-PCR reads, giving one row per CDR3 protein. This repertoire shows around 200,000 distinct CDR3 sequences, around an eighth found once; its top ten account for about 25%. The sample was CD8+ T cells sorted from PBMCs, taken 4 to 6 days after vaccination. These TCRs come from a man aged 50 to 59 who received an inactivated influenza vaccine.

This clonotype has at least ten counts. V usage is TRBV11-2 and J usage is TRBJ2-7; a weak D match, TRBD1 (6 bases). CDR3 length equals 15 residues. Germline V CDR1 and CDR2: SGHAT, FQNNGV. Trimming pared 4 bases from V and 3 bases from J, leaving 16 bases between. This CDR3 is CASSSQGKGVYEQYF. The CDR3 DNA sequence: TGTGCCAGCAGCTCGCAGGGAAAGGGGGTCTACGAGCAGTACTTC. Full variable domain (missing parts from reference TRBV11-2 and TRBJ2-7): EAGVAQSPRYKIIEKRQSVAFWCNPISGHATLYWYQQILGQGPKLLIQFQNNGVVDDSQLPKDRFSAERLKGVDSTLKIQPAKLEDSAVYLCASSSQGKGVYEQYFGPGTRLTVT.

The CDR3 nucleotides are TGCGCCAGCAGCTTAACGGGGGCCGGTGAAGCTTTCTTT. It is translated as CASSLTGAGEAFF. The chain is built from TRBV5-1 and TRBJ1-1; perhaps TRBD1 as D (6 bases). This CDR3 comprises 13 residues. The V end was cut by 2 bases, the J end by 7 bases, with 12 bases between. Germline-derived CDR1 and CDR2 are SGHRS and YFSETQ.

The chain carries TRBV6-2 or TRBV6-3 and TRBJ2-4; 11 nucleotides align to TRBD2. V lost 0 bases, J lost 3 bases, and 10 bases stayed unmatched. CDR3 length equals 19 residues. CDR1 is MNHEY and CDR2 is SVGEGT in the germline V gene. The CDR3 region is CASSYSILAGAPGKNIQYF. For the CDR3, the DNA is TGTGCCAGCAGTTACTCGATACTAGCGGGAGCTCCGGGCAAAAACATTCAGTACTTC.

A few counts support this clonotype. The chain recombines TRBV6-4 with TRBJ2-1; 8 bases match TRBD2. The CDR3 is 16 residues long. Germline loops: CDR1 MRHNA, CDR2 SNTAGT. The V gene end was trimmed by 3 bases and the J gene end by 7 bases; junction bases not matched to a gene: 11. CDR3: CASSEESAGGNNEQFF. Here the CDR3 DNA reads TGTGCCAGCAGTGAGGAATCGGCGGGGGGCAATAATGAGCAGTTCTTC.

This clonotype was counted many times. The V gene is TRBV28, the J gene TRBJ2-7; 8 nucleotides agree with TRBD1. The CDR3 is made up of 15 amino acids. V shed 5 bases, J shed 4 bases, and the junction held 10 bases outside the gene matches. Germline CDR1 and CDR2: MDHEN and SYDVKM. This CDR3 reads CASSPPDREVYEQYF. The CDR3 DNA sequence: TGTGCCAGCAGTCCACCGGACAGGGAGGTATACGAGCAGTACTTC.

CDR3 loop: CASTEGFPPADEQYF. As DNA, the CDR3 is TGTGCCAGCACCGAAGGGTTTCCACCGGCAGACGAGCAGTACTTC. V usage is TRBV3-1 and J usage is TRBJ2-7; D ambiguous. The CDR3 contains 15 residues. Trimming removed 7 bases from V and 5 bases from J, with 21 bases in between. CDR1 LGHDT and CDR2 YNNKEL come from the germline V gene (reference sequence).